Following are 31 T cell receptor beta chains from one sample sequenced in a study of CD8 T cells in Susac syndrome. Reverse transcription of about 0.45 to 1 ug RNA was carried out with random hexamers. TCRdb reprocessed the immunoSEQ multiplex PCR reads with MiXCR, giving one entry per CDR3 protein. The repertoire has hundreds of thousands of distinct CDR3 sequences, around 90% of them found once; the top ten carry 0.1% to 0.15%. Sequenced: CD8+ T cells from PBMCs. These receptors all stem from a human donor with multiple sclerosis.

The chain links TRBV18 to TRBJ2-1, with 9 bases identical to TRBD2. CDR1 and CDR2 from the germline V gene are KGHSH and LQKENI. With V trimmed by 2 bases and J by 4 bases, 6 bases remained unmatched. The CDR3 contains 16 residues. CDR3 coding DNA: TGTGCCAGCTCACCAGCTAGCGGGGTCCCTTACAATGAGCAGTTCTTC. This translates into CASSPASGVPYNEQFF.

The genes are TRBV5-6 and TRBJ2-7; TRBD2 aligns across 8 bases. The CDR3 loop spans 15 amino acids. The junction had 7 bases not matched to a gene; V was cut back by 1 base and J by 4 bases. Per the germline V gene, CDR1 is SGHDT and CDR2 is YYEEEE. CDR3 bases: TGTGCCAGCAGCTTGAAGGAGCGGGAGTTTTACGAGCAGTACTTC. Translating gives CASSLKEREFYEQYF.

This chain uses TRBV30 with TRBJ1-1; no reliable D call. The CDR3 is 14 residues long. The germline V gene encodes CDR1 GTSNPN and CDR2 SVGIG (reference sequence). Trimming removed 4 bases from V and 5 bases from J, with 17 bases in between. CDR3 sequence: CAWTEGGSSTEAFF. CDR3 coding DNA: TGTGCCTGGACCGAGGGAGGGAGTAGTACTGAAGCTTTCTTT.

This chain links TRBV9 with TRBJ1-5, with D unresolved. The CDR3 covers 15 residues. Germline V gene sequence: CDR1 SGDLS, CDR2 YYNGEE. Trimming took 0 bases from V and 4 from J, leaving 11 bases between them. The CDR3 DNA sequence: TGTGCCAGCAGCGTAGGTTGGGGTTCTAATCAGCCCCAGCATTTT. Its protein product is CASSVGWGSNQPQHF.

The chain recombines TRBV5-1 with TRBJ1-1, with D possibly matching TRBD1 (5 bases). CDR3 size: 14 residues. The V end lost 0 bases, the J end lost 4 bases, and 10 bases lay between the germline ends. Germline V CDR1 and CDR2: SGHRS, YFSETQ. The DNA of the CDR3 is TGCGCCAGCAGCTTGGGGGGCTCGAGCACTGAAGCTTTCTTT. This sequence encodes CASSLGGSSTEAFF. The entire variable domain, with the rest obtained from reference TRBV5-1 and TRBJ1-1, is as follows: KAGVTQTPRYLIKTRGQQVTLSCSPISGHRSVSWYQQTPGQGLQFLFEYFSETQRNKGNFPGRFSGRQFSNSRSEMNVSTLELGDSALYLCASSLGGSSTEAFFGQGTRLTVV.

This clonotype was recorded only once. The chain joins TRBV9 to TRBJ2-6, with D unclear. The CDR3 consists of 16 residues. V gave up 2 bases and J gave up 1 base, with 10 bases separating them. The germline CDR1 and CDR2 sequences are SGDLS and YYNGEE. The DNA for the CDR3 is TGTGCCAGCAGCGTTAGCCCCATTTCTGGGGCCAACGTCCTGACTTTC. It specifies CASSVSPISGANVLTF.

The chain recombines TRBV4-2 with TRBJ2-3; 7 bases line up with TRBD2. Germline values: CDR1 LGHNA, CDR2 YNFKEQ. The CDR3 length is 14 residues. With 1 base clipped from V and 15 bases from J, the junction kept 13 bases outside the gene matches. CDR3 protein: CASSQAHGDYPSYF. In DNA form, the CDR3 reads TGTGCCAGCAGCCAAGCCCACGGGGACTATCCGAGTTATTTT.

The chain recombines TRBV11-2 with TRBJ2-7, with 8 bases aligning to TRBD2. This CDR3 region has 18 residues. The germline V gene encodes CDR1 SGHAT and CDR2 FQNNGV. V was clipped by 1 base and J by 3 bases; unmatched bases: 14. In DNA form, the CDR3 reads TGTGCCAGCAGCTTAGGGACTAGCTGGAACGGCGGGATCTACGAGCAGTACTTC. It translates to CASSLGTSWNGGIYEQYF.

This clonotype came up a few times. The CDR3 sequence: CASSLGLAGPDEQFF. In DNA form, the CDR3 reads TGTGCCAGCAGCTTGGGTCTAGCGGGACCAGATGAGCAGTTCTTC. The rearrangement links TRBV5-4 to TRBJ2-1, with 9 bases identical to TRBD2. V shed 0 bases, J shed 8 bases, and the junction held 6 bases outside the gene matches. This CDR3 contains 15 residues. Germline V gives CDR1 SGHNT, CDR2 YYREEE (reference sequence).

The rearrangement links TRBV5-6 to TRBJ1-2; 9 nucleotides agree with TRBD1. Per germline, CDR1 SGHDT and CDR2 YYEEEE. There are 14 residues in the CDR3. Unmatched junction bases numbered 6, after V lost 3 bases and J lost 6 bases. CDR3 protein: CASSWGWTGDGYTF. CDR3 DNA sequence: TGTGCCAGCAGCTGGGGTTGGACAGGGGATGGCTACACCTTC.

The chain employs TRBV15 and TRBJ1-4; D unresolved. The CDR3 is 16 amino acids. Looked up from germline, CDR1 is LNHNV and CDR2 is YYDKDF (reference sequence). Trimming cost V 1 base and J 4 bases, with 13 bases left between them. CDR3 residues: CATSRGSLGFNEKLFF. The CDR3 nucleotides read TGTGCCACCAGCAGAGGATCTCTAGGGTTTAATGAAAAACTGTTTTTT.

This chain connects TRBV6-1 to TRBJ2-1, with no clear D. V was cut by 2 bases and J by 6 bases, with 11 bases left in between. The CDR3 spans 14 residues. Germline loops: CDR1 MNHNS, CDR2 SASEGT. CDR3 protein: CASSEPWEGNEQFF. In nucleotides, the CDR3 is TGTGCCAGCAGTGAACCTTGGGAAGGCAATGAGCAGTTCTTC.

This chain links TRBV4-3 with TRBJ2-7; TRBD1 or TRBD2 may be the D gene (5 bases each). Per germline, CDR1 LGHNA and CDR2 YSLEER. Trimming took off 1 base at V and 2 bases at J, with 9 bases between the two ends. The CDR3 extends over 14 amino acids. The CDR3 DNA sequence: TGCGCCAGCAGCCAAGCCCCGGGGCCCTACGAGCAGTACTTC. This translates into CASSQAPGPYEQYF.

This clonotype was observed once. The genes are TRBV10-3 and TRBJ1-2, with a possible D match to TRBD1 (5 bases). There are 15 residues in the CDR3. From germline, CDR1 is ENHRY and CDR2 SYGVKD. Trimming cost V 6 bases and J 0 bases, with 14 bases left between them. The CDR3 region is CAIRARDDANYGYTF. The CDR3 region has the DNA TGTGCCATCAGAGCAAGGGACGACGCTAACTATGGCTACACCTTC.

This clonotype was detected only a few times. This chain connects TRBV5-4 to TRBJ2-7; a weak D match, TRBD1 (6 bases). V lost 0 bases to trimming and J lost 0 bases, with 10 bases between them. CDR1 is SGHNT, CDR2 YYREEE, per germline (reference sequence). There are 15 residues in the CDR3. The CDR3 protein is CASSLGQGPSYEQYF. CDR3 DNA sequence: TGTGCCAGCAGCTTGGGGCAGGGGCCCTCCTACGAGCAGTACTTC.

This clonotype appeared a single time. The rearrangement uses TRBV4-1 and TRBJ2-7; tentative D call: TRBD1 (6 bases). Germline V gives CDR1 MGHRA, CDR2 YSYEKL. V was clipped by 3 bases and J by 3 bases, with 15 bases between them. The CDR3 consists of 15 residues. This chain's CDR3 is CASSHLVTGIYEQYF. CDR3 DNA: TGCGCCAGCAGCCACCTTGTTACAGGGATCTACGAGCAGTACTTC.

The chain links TRBV30 to TRBJ2-7, with D possibly matching TRBD2 (6 bases). The CDR3 length is 15 residues. The ends were cut back, 0 bases at V and 5 bases at J, with 17 bases in the middle. Looked up from germline, CDR1 is GTSNPN and CDR2 is SVGIG (reference sequence). The CDR3 coding sequence is TGTGCCTGGAGTGTAGCGGGCGAGGTTTACCACGAGCAGTACTTC. This translates into CAWSVAGEVYHEQYF. The entire variable domain, with the rest obtained from reference TRBV30 and TRBJ2-7, is as follows: SQTIHQWPATLVQPVGSPLSLECTVEGTSNPNLYWYRQAAGRGLQLLFYSVGIGQISSEVPQNLSASRPQDRQFILSSKKLLLSDSGFYLCAWSVAGEVYHEQYFGPGTRLTVT.

This clonotype has only one observation. The V call is TRBV19, the J call TRBJ1-1, with TRBD1 matching over 10 bases. The CDR3 is made up of 16 amino acids. Germline CDR1 and CDR2: LNHDA and SQIVND (reference sequence). V trimming: 3 bases; J trimming: 1 base; junction bases outside the gene matches: 5. DNA of the CDR3: TGTGCCAGTAGTATGCTGGACAGGGGGAAGAACACTGAAGCTTTCTTT. Protein sequence: CASSMLDRGKNTEAFF.

The chain links TRBV14 to TRBJ2-7; either TRBD1 or TRBD2 may fit D (5 bases each). The V end lost 4 bases, the J end lost 2 bases, and 15 bases lay between the germline ends. CDR1 and CDR2 (germline): SGHDN, FVKESK. This CDR3 is 15 amino acids long. CDR3 nucleotides: TGTGCCAGCAGCCGTCAGATCGGGGACCCCTACGAGCAGTACTTC. Protein product: CASSRQIGDPYEQYF. The variable domain in full, completed from reference TRBV14 and TRBJ2-7, reads EAGVTQFPSHSVIEKGQTVTLRCDPISGHDNLYWYRRVMGKEIKFLLHFVKESKQDESGMPNNRFLAERTGGTYSTLKVQPAELEDSGVYFCASSRQIGDPYEQYFGPGTRLTVT.

The genes are TRBV5-1 and TRBJ2-2, with 8 bases that match TRBD1. The CDR3 totals 16 residues. After removal of 4 bases from V and 2 bases from J, the junction contained 7 bases not matched to a gene. CDR1 and CDR2 (germline): SGHRS, YFSETQ. CDR3 protein: CASSPWTGPNTGELFF. DNA for the CDR3: TGCGCCAGCAGCCCATGGACAGGGCCTAACACCGGGGAGCTGTTTTTT.

V gene TRBV25-1 combines with J gene TRBJ2-6, with 9 positions matching TRBD1. J lost 12 bases, V lost 7 bases, and 4 bases had no gene match. Germline V gives CDR1 MGHDK, CDR2 SYGVNS. This CDR3 contains 12 residues. The DNA of the CDR3 is TGTGCCAGCAAAGACAGGGGGGCCGTCCTGACTTTC. It is translated as CASKDRGAVLTF.

This clonotype was seen only once. CDR3 bases: TGTGCCAGCAGCGGGTGGAATCAGCCCCAGCATTTT. Its protein product is CASSGWNQPQHF. V usage is TRBV7-9 and J usage is TRBJ1-5; D not resolved. Germline assignment: CDR1 SEHNR and CDR2 FQNEAQ (reference sequence). This CDR3 has 12 amino acids. V was cut by 5 bases and J by 4 bases, with 6 bases left in between.

The chain combines TRBV19 with TRBJ1-5; TRBD1 agrees at 9 bases. There are 14 residues in the CDR3. After removal of 7 bases from V and 5 bases from J, the junction contained 6 bases not matched to a gene. Germline lookup yields CDR1 LNHDA and CDR2 SQIVND (reference sequence). CDR3 residues: CASMIGTGYQPQHF. In DNA form, the CDR3 reads TGTGCCAGTATGATAGGGACAGGGTATCAGCCCCAGCATTTT.

The rearrangement uses TRBV7-2 and TRBJ2-7, with TRBD1 as a possible D gene (5 bases). Trimming took 5 bases from V and 3 from J, leaving 11 bases between them. The length of the CDR3 is 13 residues. Germline V gene data show CDR1 as SGHTA and CDR2 as FQGNSA. The CDR3 sequence: CASSQRGFYEQYF. In DNA form, the CDR3 reads TGTGCCAGCAGCCAAAGGGGATTCTACGAGCAGTACTTC.

CDR3 in amino acids: CAWSVRAGGVYGYTF. As DNA, the CDR3 is TGTGCCTGGAGTGTAAGGGCAGGGGGCGTCTATGGCTACACCTTC. The chain employs TRBV30 and TRBJ1-2; TRBD1 matches at 8 bases. This CDR3 comprises 15 residues. With V trimmed by 0 bases and J by 4 bases, 7 bases remained unmatched. CDR1 GTSNPN and CDR2 SVGIG come from the germline V gene (reference sequence).

The rearrangement links TRBV9 to TRBJ2-7; D is uncertain. Germline CDR1 SGDLS, CDR2 YYNGEE. The CDR3 contains 16 residues. Trimming took 3 bases from V and 4 from J, leaving 20 bases between them. CDR3 residues: CASSAPGPDLLYEQYF. In nucleotides, the CDR3 is TGTGCCAGCAGCGCCCCGGGTCCAGATCTCTTATACGAGCAGTACTTC.

J is TRBJ2-7 and V is TRBV27, with TRBD2 matching 9 bases. CDR3 length: 16 residues. Germline CDR1 reads MNHEY; CDR2 reads SMNVEV (reference sequence). V trimming: 4 bases; J trimming: 2 bases; junction bases outside the gene matches: 9. CDR3 nucleotide sequence: TGTGCCAGCAGTTCGGACCGACTAGCGGTTCCCTACGAGCAGTACTTC. Translating it yields CASSSDRLAVPYEQYF.

V and J are TRBV11-2 and TRBJ1-1; D ambiguous. The CDR3 sequence is 16 residues long. The V and J ends lost 2 bases and 0 bases respectively, with 13 bases between them. From germline, CDR1 is SGHAT and CDR2 FQNNGV. The CDR3 nucleotides read TGTGCCAGCAGCTTACGGCAGTCTCCTATGAACACTGAAGCTTTCTTT. Translating it yields CASSLRQSPMNTEAFF.

This clonotype was observed once. The chain's CDR3 is CASTFGSEDTQYF. In DNA form, the CDR3 reads TGTGCCAGCACCTTTGGGAGTGAAGATACGCAGTATTTT. The gene calls are TRBV13 and TRBJ2-3, with D tentatively TRBD2 (5 bases). This CDR3 has 13 amino acids. Between the trimmed V and J ends, which lost 7 bases and 5 bases, there was a span of 13 bases. The germline V gene has CDR1 PRHDT and CDR2 FYEKMQ (reference sequence).

The rearrangement links TRBV2 to TRBJ2-3; 7 positions agree with TRBD1. This CDR3 region has 14 residues. Germline loops: CDR1 SNHLY, CDR2 FYNNEI. V was clipped by 6 bases and J by 4 bases; unmatched bases: 7. CDR3 in amino acids: CASRDRDLADTQYF. For the CDR3, the DNA is TGTGCCAGCAGAGACAGGGACCTGGCAGATACGCAGTATTTT.

This chain connects TRBV4-3 to TRBJ2-6; D is unclear. V lost 5 bases to trimming and J lost 0 bases, with 8 bases between them. CDR3 length: 15 amino acids. Germline V gives CDR1 LGHNA, CDR2 YSLEER. CDR3 region: CASSDTPSGANVLTF. The CDR3 region has the DNA TGCGCCAGCAGCGATACCCCCTCTGGGGCCAACGTCCTGACTTTC.